This T cell receptor beta chain was retrieved from a study of T cell repertoires in cytomegalovirus infection (dated by TCRdb to between 2018 and 2021). Notes on the research overall: Donor HLA type was relevant to the analysis, because carriage of CMV infection together with the matching HLA type was indicated by public TCR beta signatures.

The sequencer listed for this sample is Illumina HiSeq 1500. TCRdb trimmed public reads at Q25 via fastp, called clones via MiXCR and kept in-frame beta chains. A single entry per CDR3 protein holds the most common genes and DNA from its merged rows. Here the sample has fewer than 200,000 distinct CDR3 sequences; about 15% occur a single time. The ten largest clones represent around 27% of the sample. Study-wide findings and limitations: In both this cohort and an independent cohort of 352 donors, the cumulative frequency of public TCR beta family members distinguished carriers of CMV infection plus the relevant HLA type. The ex vivo response was dominated by HLA-C-restricted CMV-specific TCR beta clonotypes, and the single most frequent clonotype in two of eight donors was supplied by these HLA-C-restricted clonotypes.

This clonotype was counted between two and nine times. Its antigen is not yet known. No quality values exist for individual bases; no much larger clone is one base distant. The germline V gene provides CDR1 SQVTM and CDR2 ANQGSEA. V was cut back by 7 bases and J by 2 bases, leaving a gap of 9 bases between them. The CDR3 goes from the cysteine to the phenylalanine over 12 residues. Kept here is only the CDR3 DNA, which spans 36 bases and is read in frame from base 1. This sequence was found in a human donor in good health (CMV status not recorded). Some clones in this sample may be carry-over from other donors' samples. Sequences were obtained from PBMCs. Recombination connected TRBV29-1 to TRBJ1-5; the D gene lacks a confident call. At the DNA level, the sequence is TGCAGCGCTGGTGGGGGCAATCAGCCCCAGCATTTT. Its protein product is CSAGGGNQPQHF.